The T cell receptor beta chain described here comes from a study of cytomegalovirus exposure and HLA in healthy donors. Whole-study context: Tens of millions of unique TCR sequences came from HLA-typed donors in an early release. Study-level findings and limits: Productive status was seen about 87% or about 30% of the time for most TCR beta V segments in an earlier analysis.

CDR3 length: 13 amino acids. V was clipped by 5 bases and J by 10 bases; unmatched bases: 11. The V gene's germline CDR1 is MNHEY and CDR2 SMNVEV (reference sequence). The PCR employed 60 Vbeta primers together with 13 Jbeta primers. Assay used: immunoSEQ multiplex PCR; TCRdb lists only in-frame clones, some missing. The table records about 160,000 clones, roughly 80% of them present only once. Comments on this clone: Its antigen is undetermined.

The chain links TRBV27 to TRBJ2-7, with TRBD2 identical over 7 bases. Sequencing was performed on PBMCs. The receptor comes from a female donor in good health and CMV-seronegative. The CDR3 DNA is TGTGCCAGCAGTCCGTCCTGGGGAGGGCCACAGTACTTC. Protein: CASSPSWGGPQYF.